This T cell receptor (beta chain) was captured by sequencing in a study of OX40 agonist ivuxolimab in advanced cancers. Study context: Each dose-escalation patient presented with hepatocellular carcinoma, melanoma, renal cell or head and neck cancer. Three patients got partial responses; one had hepatocellular carcinoma and two had cutaneous melanoma.

About this clone: No antigen is known for it. The junction does not match germline at one end; this may be a read error.

The germline gives CDR1 SGHAT, CDR2 FQNNGV. This CDR3 is built from 12 residues. Profiled with immunoSEQ multiplex PCR; TCRdb holds only in-frame clones, not every one. This sample has about 22,000 clones, with approximately 90% found just once. Overall study results and limits: The average count of expanded clones was higher among CD8+ T cells than among CD4+.

The clonotype originates from an adult with an advanced solid tumor such as melanoma, head and neck, liver or kidney cancer. The material sequenced was CD4+ or CD8+ T cells sorted from blood, taken in a trial of the OX40 agonist ivuxolimab. The chain couples TRBV11-2 to TRBJ2-7; D is perhaps TRBD2 (5 bases). CDR3 sequence (DNA): TGTGCCAGCAGCCTAGAGGGCTACGAGCAGTACTTC. It yields the protein CASSLEGYEQYF.